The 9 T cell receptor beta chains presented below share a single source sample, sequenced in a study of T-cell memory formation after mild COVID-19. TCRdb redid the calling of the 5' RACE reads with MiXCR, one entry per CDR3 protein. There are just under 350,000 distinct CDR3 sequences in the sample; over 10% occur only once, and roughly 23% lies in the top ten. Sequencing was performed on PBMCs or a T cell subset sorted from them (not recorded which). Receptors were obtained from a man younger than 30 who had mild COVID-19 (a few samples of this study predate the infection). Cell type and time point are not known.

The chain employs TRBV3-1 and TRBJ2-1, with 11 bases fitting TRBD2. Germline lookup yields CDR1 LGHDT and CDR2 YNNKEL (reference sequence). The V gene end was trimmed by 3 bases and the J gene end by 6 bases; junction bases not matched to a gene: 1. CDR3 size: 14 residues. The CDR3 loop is CASSQLAGGNEQFF. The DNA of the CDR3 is TGTGCCAGCAGCCAGCTAGCGGGGGGCAATGAGCAGTTCTTC.

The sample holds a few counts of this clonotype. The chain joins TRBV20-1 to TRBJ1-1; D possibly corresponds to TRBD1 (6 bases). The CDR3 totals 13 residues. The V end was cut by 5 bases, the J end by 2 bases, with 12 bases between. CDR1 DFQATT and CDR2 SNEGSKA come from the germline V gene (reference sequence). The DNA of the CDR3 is TGCAGTGCTCGGGGGCGGGTAAACACTGAAGCTTTCTTT. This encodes CSARGRVNTEAFF.

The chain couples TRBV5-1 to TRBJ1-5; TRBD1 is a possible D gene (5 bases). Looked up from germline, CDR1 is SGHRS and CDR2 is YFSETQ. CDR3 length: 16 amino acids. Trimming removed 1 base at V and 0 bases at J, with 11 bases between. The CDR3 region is CASSLSGPNSNQPQHF. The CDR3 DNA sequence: TGCGCCAGCAGCTTGTCAGGGCCCAATAGCAATCAGCCCCAGCATTTT.

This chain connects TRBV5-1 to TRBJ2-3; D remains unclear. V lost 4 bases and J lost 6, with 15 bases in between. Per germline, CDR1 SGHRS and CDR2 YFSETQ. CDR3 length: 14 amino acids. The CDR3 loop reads CASSPKGQLDTQYF. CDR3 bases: TGCGCCAGCAGCCCAAAGGGCCAATTGGATACGCAGTATTTT.

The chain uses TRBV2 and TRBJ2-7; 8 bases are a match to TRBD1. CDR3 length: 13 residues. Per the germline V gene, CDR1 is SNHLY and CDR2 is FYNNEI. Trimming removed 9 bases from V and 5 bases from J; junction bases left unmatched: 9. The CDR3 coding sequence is TGTGCCAGGGGGGGACAGGCAAGCAACGAGCAGTACTTC. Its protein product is CARGGQASNEQYF. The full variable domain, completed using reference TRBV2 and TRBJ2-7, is EPEVTQTPSHQVTQMGQEVILRCVPISNHLYFYWYRQILGQKVEFLVSFYNNEISEKSEIFDDQFSVERPDGSNFTLKIRSTKLEDSAMYFCARGGQASNEQYFGPGTRLTVT.

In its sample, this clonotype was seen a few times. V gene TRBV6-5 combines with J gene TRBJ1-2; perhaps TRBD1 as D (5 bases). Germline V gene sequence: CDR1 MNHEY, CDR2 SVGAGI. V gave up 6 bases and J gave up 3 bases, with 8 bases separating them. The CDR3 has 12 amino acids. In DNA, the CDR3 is TGTGCCAGCAGGGGGCAGGACTATGGCTACACCTTC. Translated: CASRGQDYGYTF.

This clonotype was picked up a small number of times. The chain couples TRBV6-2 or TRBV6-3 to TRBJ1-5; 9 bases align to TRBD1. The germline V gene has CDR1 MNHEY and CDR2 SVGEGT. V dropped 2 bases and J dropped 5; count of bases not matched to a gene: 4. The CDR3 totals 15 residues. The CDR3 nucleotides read TGTGCCAGCAGTTACGGGACAGGGTCACATCAGCCCCAGCATTTT. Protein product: CASSYGTGSHQPQHF.

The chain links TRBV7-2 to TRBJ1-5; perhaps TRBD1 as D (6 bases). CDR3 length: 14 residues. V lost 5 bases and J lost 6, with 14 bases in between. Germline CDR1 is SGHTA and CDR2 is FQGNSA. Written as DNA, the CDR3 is TGTGCCAGCAGCCTCAGGGGACCCGGTCAGCCCCAGCATTTT. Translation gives CASSLRGPGQPQHF.

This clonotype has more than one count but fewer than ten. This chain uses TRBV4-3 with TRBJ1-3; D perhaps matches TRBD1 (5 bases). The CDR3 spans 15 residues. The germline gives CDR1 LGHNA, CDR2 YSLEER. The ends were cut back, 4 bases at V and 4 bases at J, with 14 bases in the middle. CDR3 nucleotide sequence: TGCGCCAGCAGCCCTCAGACAGAAGCGGGAAACACCATATATTTT. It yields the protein CASSPQTEAGNTIYF.